This passage covers 3 T cell receptor beta chains from one sample sequenced in a study of CD8+CD57+ T cells in acquired aplastic anemia. TCR beta VDJ combinations and CDR3 sequences were profiled from genomic DNA. One entry per CDR3 protein results from TCRdb running MiXCR on the reads. The sample carries fewer than 250,000 distinct CDR3 sequences, roughly 56% recorded once. The sample taken for sequencing was sorted CD4+, CD8+, or CD8+CD57+ T cells (not recorded which) from PBMCs. The receptor set was obtained from a human donor in good health, serving as a control.

Worth noting for this clonotype: This is likely a read error, given that the CDR3 carries no conserved phenylalanine or tryptophan at its end. The gene calls are TRBV7-7 and TRBJ2-7; TRBD2 agrees at 8 bases. In germline, CDR1 is SSHAT, CDR2 FNYEAQ (reference sequence). The length of the CDR3 is 17 residues. The CDR3 region has the DNA TGTGCTAGCAGCTTAGCGGGGACCCATGGGCCCTCCTACGAGCAGTACCTC. It specifies CASSLAGTHGPSYEQYL.

This clonotype was observed many times. The V call is TRBV5-8, the J call TRBJ2-3, with TRBD1 matching 7 bases. CDR3 length: 15 residues. V lost 0 bases to trimming and J lost 1 base; unmatched junction nucleotides: 2. CDR1 and CDR2 from the germline V gene are SGHTS and YDEGEE. This chain's CDR3 is CASSLVGGGTDTQYF. CDR3 coding DNA: TGTGCCAGCAGCTTGGTAGGGGGCGGCACAGATACGCAGTATTTT.

In its sample, this clonotype was seen many times. This sequence joins TRBV19 and TRBJ1-1; D not resolved. The ends were cut back, 7 bases at V and 1 base at J, with 4 bases in the middle. Germline V lookup: CDR1 LNHDA, CDR2 SQIVND (reference sequence). The CDR3 has 11 residues. CDR3 in amino acids: CASTSNTEAFF. The CDR3 nucleotides are TGTGCCAGTACGTCGAACACTGAAGCTTTCTTT.